This T cell receptor beta chain was retrieved from a study of blood T cell repertoires in COVID-19. Germline values: CDR1 MDHEN, CDR2 SYDVKM. The CDR3 runs 14 residues. Deletions cut 3 bases from V and 1 base from J, with 4 bases between. Assay used: immunoSEQ multiplex PCR; TCRdb lists only in-frame clones, some missing. This table holds about 250,000 clones, about 85% found once. This clone was counted a few times. Each participant's cohort was designated according to participant-reported clinical history. This rearrangement joins TRBV28 to TRBJ1-6; D remains ambiguous. Sample: PBMCs or T cells enriched from blood (not recorded which). The receptor was isolated from a woman aged 50 to 60 who had been exposed to COVID-19. In DNA form, the CDR3 reads TGTGCCAGCAGTTTCGAGTCCTATAATTCACCCCTCCACTTT. Encoded protein: CASSFESYNSPLHF.